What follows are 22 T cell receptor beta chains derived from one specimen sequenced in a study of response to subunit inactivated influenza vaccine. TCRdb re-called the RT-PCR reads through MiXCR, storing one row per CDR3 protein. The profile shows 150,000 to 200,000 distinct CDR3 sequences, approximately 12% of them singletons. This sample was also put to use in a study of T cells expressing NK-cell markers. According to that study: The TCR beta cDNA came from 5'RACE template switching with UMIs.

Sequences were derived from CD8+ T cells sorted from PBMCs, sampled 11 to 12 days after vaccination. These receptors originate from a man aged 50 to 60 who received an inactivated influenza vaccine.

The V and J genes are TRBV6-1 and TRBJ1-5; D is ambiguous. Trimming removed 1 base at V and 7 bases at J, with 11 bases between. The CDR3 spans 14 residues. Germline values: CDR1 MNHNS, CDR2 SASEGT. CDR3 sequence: CASSEGGSGQPQHF. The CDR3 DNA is TGTGCCAGCAGTGAAGGGGGTTCGGGGCAGCCCCAGCATTTT.

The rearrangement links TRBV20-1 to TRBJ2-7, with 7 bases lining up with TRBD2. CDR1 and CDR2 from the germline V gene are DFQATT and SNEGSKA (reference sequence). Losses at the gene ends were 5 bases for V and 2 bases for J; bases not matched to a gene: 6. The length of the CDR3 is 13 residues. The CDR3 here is CSAQSGTTYEQYF. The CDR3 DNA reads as TGCAGTGCTCAATCCGGGACTACCTACGAGCAGTACTTC.

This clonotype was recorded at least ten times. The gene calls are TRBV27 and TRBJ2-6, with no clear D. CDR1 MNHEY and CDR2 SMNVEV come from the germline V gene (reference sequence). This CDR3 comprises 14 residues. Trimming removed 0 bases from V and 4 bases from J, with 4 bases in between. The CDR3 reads CASSLSAGANVLTF. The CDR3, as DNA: TGTGCCAGCAGTTTATCGGCCGGGGCCAACGTCCTGACTTTC.

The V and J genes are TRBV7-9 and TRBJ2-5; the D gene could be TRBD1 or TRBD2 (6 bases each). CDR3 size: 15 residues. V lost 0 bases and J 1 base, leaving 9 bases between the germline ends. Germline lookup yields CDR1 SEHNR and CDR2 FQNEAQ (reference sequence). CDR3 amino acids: CASSLAGGGQETQYF. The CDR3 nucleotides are TGTGCCAGCAGCTTAGCAGGAGGGGGCCAAGAGACCCAGTACTTC.

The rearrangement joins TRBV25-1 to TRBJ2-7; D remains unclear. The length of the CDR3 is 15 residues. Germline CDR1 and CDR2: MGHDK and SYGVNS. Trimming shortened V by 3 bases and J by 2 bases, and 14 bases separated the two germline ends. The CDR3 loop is CASSDGPLAPYEQYF. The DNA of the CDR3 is TGTGCCAGCAGTGATGGCCCCCTGGCCCCCTACGAGCAGTACTTC.

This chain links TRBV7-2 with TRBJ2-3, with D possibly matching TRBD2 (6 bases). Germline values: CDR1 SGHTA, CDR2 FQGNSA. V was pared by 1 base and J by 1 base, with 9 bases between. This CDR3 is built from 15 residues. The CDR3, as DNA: TGTGCCAGCAGCTTAGTGGGACTTCGCACAGATACGCAGTATTTT. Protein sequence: CASSLVGLRTDTQYF. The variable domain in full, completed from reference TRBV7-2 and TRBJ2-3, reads GAGVSQSPSNKVTEKGKDVELRCDPISGHTALYWYRQSLGQGLEFLIYFQGNSAPDKSGLPSDRFSAERTGGSVSTLTIQRTQQEDSAVYLCASSLVGLRTDTQYFGPGTRLTVL.

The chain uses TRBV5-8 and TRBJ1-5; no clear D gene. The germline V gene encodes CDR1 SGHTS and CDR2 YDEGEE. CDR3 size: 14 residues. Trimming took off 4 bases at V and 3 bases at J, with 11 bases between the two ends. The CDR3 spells CASSTLSLNQPQHF. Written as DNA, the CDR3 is TGTGCCAGCAGCACCTTAAGTCTCAATCAGCCCCAGCATTTT.

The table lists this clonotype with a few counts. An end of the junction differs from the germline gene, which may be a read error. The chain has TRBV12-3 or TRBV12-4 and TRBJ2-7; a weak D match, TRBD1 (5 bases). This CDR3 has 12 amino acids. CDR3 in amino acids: CVSSQRQYEQYF. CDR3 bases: TGTGTCAGCAGTCAGAGACAGTACGAGCAGTACTTC.

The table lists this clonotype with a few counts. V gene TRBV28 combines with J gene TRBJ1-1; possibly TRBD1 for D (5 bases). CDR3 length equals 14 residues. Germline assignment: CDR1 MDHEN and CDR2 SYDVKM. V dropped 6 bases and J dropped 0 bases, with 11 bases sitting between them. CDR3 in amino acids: CASRVADMNTEAFF. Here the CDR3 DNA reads TGTGCCAGCAGGGTAGCGGACATGAACACTGAAGCTTTCTTT.

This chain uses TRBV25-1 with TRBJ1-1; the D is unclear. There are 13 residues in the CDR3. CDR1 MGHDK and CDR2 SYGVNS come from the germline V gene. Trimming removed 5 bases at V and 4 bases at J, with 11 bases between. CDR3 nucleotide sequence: TGTGCCAGCAGTTCTGGTGCGACCACTGAAGCTTTCTTT. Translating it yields CASSSGATTEAFF.

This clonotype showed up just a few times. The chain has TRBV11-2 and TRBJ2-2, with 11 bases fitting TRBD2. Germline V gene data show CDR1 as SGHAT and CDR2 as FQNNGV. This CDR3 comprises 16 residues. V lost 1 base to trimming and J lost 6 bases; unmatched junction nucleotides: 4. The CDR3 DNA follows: TGTGCCAGCAGCTTAGCAGTAGCGGGAGGGGCCGGGGAGCTGTTTTTT. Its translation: CASSLAVAGGAGELFF.

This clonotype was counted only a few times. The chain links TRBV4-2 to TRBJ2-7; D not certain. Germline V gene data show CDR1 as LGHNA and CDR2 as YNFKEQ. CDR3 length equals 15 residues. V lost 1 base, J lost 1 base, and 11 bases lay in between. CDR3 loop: CASSQGVAPSYEQYF. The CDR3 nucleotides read TGTGCCAGCAGCCAAGGCGTCGCCCCATCCTACGAGCAGTACTTC.

CDR3 sequence (DNA): TGTGCCAGCATGACACCCACCGAGGAGACCCAGTACTTC. Translated, it gives CASMTPTEETQYF. The chain carries TRBV7-9 and TRBJ2-5, with D hard to call. This CDR3 has 13 residues. Germline V gene sequence: CDR1 SEHNR, CDR2 FQNEAQ (reference sequence). V gave up 7 bases and J gave up 5 bases, with 14 bases separating them.

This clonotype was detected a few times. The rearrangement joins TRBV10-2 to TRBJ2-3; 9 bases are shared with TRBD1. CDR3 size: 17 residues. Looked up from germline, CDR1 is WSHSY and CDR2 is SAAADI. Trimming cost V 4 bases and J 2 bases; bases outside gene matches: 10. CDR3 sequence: CASSVPAGTGFTDTQYF. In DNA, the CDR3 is TGCGCCAGCAGTGTCCCGGCAGGGACAGGGTTCACAGATACGCAGTATTTT.

CDR3: CASSQDLGIEGPSGYTF. The CDR3, as DNA: TGCGCCAGCAGCCAAGATCTAGGAATTGAGGGCCCCTCAGGCTACACCTTC. J is TRBJ1-2 and V is TRBV4-3; unclear D gene. Germline V gene data show CDR1 as LGHNA and CDR2 as YSLEER. This CDR3 has 17 amino acids. Trimming removed 0 bases from V and 8 bases from J, with 22 bases in between.

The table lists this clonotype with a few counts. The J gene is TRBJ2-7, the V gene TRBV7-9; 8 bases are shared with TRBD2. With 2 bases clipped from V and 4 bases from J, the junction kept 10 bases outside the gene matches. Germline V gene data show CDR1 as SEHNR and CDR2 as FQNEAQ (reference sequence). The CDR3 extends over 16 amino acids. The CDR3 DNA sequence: TGTGCCAGCAGCTTATTCGTCGGGAGGGCAGGATACGAGCAGTACTTC. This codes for CASSLFVGRAGYEQYF.

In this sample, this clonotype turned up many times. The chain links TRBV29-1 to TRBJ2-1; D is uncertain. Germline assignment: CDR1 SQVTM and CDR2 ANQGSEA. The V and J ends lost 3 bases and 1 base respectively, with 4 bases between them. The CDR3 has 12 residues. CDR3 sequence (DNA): TGCAGCGTTGAGTCGTCCTACAATGAGCAGTTCTTC. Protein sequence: CSVESSYNEQFF.

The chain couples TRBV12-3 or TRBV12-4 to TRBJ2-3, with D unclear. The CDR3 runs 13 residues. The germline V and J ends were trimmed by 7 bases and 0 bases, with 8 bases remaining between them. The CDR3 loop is CASIGPSTDTQYF. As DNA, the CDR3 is TGTGCCAGCATCGGCCCTAGCACAGATACGCAGTATTTT.

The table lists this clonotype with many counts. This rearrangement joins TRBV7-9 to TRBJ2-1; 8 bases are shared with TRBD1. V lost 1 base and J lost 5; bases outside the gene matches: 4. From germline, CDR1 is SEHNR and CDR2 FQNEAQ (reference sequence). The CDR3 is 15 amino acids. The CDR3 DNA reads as TGTGCCAGCAGCTTAGGCAGGGGGCAGGACAATGAGCAGTTCTTC. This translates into CASSLGRGQDNEQFF.

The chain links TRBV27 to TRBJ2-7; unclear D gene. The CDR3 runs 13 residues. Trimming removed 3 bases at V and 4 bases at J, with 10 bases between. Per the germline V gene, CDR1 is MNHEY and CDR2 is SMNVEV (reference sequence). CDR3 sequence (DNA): TGTGCCAGCAGTTTGGATCAAGGGTACGAGCAGTACTTC. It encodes CASSLDQGYEQYF.

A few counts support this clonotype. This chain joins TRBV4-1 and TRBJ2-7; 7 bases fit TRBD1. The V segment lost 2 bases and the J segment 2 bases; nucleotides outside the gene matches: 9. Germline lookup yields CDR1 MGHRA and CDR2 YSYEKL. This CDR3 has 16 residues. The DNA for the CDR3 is TGCGCCAGCAGCCAACACAGGGGCCGTCTGCCCTACGAGCAGTACTTC. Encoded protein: CASSQHRGRLPYEQYF.

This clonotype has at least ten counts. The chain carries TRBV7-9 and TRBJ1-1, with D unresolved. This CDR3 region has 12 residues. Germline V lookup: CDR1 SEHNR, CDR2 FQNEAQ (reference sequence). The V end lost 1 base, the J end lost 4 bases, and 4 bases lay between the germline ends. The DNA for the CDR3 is TGTGCCAGCAGCTTAGGGCCCACTGAAGCTTTCTTT. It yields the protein CASSLGPTEAFF.